Here is one TCR beta chain with its context. Original handling: From reference gene primer amplification, estimates of nucleated cell counts were derived. Measured with immunoSEQ multiplex PCR; TCRdb has only the in-frame clones, and not every one. The DNA was the basis for D and trimming; V, J and clone size are from that table. The sample carries some 120,000 clones, more than 75% recorded once. The entry originates in a study of blood T cell repertoires in COVID-19. Study summary: The origin of the acute and convalescent COVID-19 samples was the United States, Italy and Spain. Sample material is recorded as cDNA or gDNA derived from T cells, B-cell-depleted T cells, or PBMCs.

This CDR3 is 14 amino acids long. The V gene end was trimmed by 5 bases and the J gene end by 4 bases; junction bases not matched to a gene: 1. Germline lookup yields CDR1 KGHDR and CDR2 SFDVKD. The origin of this receptor is a woman aged 60-70 years with acute or convalescent COVID-19. Material for sequencing was peripheral blood. The chain employs TRBV24-1 and TRBJ1-5; TRBD1 agrees at 10 bases. This chain's CDR3 is CATSGQGANQPQHF. For the CDR3, the DNA is TGTGCCACCAGTGGACAGGGGGCGAATCAGCCCCAGCATTTT.